This T cell receptor beta chain was recovered during a study of cytomegalovirus exposure and HLA in healthy donors. General observations from the study: Exclusion as indistinguishable affected some V segments, including TRBV6-2 and TRBV6-3.

CDR3 length: 14 residues. PCR amplification relied on 60 Vbeta primers (plus 13 Jbeta primers). TCRdb's copy holds only in-frame clones and misses some; the assay was immunoSEQ multiplex PCR. The table lists 200,000 to 250,000 clones, 70% to 85% of them singletons, with around 1.7% in the top ten. In regard to this clone: The antigen is unknown.

Sequenced sample: PBMCs. The sequence was obtained from a man aged 50-59 years in good health and CMV-seronegative. The rearrangement joins TRBV21-1 to TRBJ1-2; the table's D call, TRBD1, was not checked against the DNA. TRBV21-1 is a known pseudogene. The CDR3 spells CASSKPDRGRGYTF. The CDR3 nucleotides are TGTGCCAGCAGCAAACCGGACAGGGGGCGTGGCTACACCTTC.